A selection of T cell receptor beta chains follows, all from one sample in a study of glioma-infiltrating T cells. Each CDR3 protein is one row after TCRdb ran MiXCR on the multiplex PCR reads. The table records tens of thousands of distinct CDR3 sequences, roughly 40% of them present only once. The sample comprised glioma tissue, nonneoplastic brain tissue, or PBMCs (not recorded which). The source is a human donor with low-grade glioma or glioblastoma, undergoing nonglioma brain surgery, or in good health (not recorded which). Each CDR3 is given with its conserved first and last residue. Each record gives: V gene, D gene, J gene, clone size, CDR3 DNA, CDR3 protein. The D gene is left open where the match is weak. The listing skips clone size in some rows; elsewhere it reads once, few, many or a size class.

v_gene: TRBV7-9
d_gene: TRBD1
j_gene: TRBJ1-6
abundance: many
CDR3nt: TGTGCCAGCAGCTCGACAGGGGGCAAGCATTCACCCCTCCACTTT
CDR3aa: CASSSTGGKHSPLHF

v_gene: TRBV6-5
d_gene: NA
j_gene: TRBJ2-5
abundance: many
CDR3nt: TGTGCCAGCAGTTACAGGCGGACCCGGGAGACCCAGTACTTC
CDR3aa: CASSYRRTRETQYF

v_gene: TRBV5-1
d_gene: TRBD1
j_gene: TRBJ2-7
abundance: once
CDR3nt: TGCAACAGCAGCTTACGTGGGACAGGGGACTACGAGCAGTACTTC
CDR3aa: CNSSLRGTGDYEQYF

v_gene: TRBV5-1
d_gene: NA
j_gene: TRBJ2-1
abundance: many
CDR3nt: TGCGCCAGCAGCGTTAGGGACACCTACAATGAGCAGTTCTTC
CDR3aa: CASSVRDTYNEQFF

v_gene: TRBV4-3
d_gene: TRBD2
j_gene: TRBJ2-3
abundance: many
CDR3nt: TGCGCCAGCAGCCACCGACTAGCGGGAGAAGAAGATACGCAGTATTTT
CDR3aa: CASSHRLAGEEDTQYF

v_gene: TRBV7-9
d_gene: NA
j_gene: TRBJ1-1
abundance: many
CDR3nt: TGTGCCAGCAGCAGCGACCCTAATTTGGCTGAAGCTTTCTTT
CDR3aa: CASSSDPNLAEAFF

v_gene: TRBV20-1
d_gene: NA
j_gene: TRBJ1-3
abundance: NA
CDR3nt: TGCAGCGCAGCCTGTGATTCTGGAAACACCATATATTTT
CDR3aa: CSAACDSGNTIYF

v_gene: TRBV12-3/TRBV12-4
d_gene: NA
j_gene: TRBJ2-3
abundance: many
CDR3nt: TGTGCCAGCAGTTTAGGACTTCGTTCGGGCGATACGCAGTATTTT
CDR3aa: CASSLGLRSGDTQYF

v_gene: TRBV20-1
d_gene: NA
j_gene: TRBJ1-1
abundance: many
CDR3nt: TGCAGTGCTAGAGATGTCAGGGGTAACACTGAAGCTTTCTTT
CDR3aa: CSARDVRGNTEAFF

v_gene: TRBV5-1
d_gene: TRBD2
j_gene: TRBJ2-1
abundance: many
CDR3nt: TGCGCCAGCAGCTTCGTGGCGGGAGCTGACAATGAGCAGTTCTTC
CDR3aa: CASSFVAGADNEQFF

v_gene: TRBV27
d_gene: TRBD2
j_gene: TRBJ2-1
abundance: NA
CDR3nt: TGTGCGAGGTCACTAGCGAATGAGCAGTTCTTC
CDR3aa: CARSLANEQFF

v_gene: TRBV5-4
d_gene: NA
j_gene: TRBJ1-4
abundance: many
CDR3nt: TGTGCCAGCAGCTCCATTAATGAAAAACTGTTTTTT
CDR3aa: CASSSINEKLFF

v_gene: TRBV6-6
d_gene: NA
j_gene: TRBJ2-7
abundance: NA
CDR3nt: NA
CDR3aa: CASSFASGASGVYF

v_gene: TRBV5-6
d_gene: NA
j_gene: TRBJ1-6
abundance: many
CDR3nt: TGTGCCAGCAGCTTGTCACTGAAGGGGAAAAATTCACCCCTCCACTTT
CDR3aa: CASSLSLKGKNSPLHF

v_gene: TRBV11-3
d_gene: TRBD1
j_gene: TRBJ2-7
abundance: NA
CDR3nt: TGTGCCAGCAGACGAGAGGGTGGGGACAGCTACGAGCAGTACTTC
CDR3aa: CASRREGGDSYEQYF

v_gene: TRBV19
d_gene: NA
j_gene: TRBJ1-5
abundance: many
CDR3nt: TGTGCCAGTAGTATCAAGGGTCAGCCCCAGCATTTT
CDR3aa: CASSIKGQPQHF

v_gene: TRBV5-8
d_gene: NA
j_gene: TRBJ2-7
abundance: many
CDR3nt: TGTGCCAGCAGCCAGTCGACAGGATGGTACGAGCAGTACTTC
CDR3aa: CASSQSTGWYEQYF

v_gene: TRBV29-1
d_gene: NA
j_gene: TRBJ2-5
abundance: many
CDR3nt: TGCAGCGTTGAAGCGGAGACCCAGTACTTC
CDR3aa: CSVEAETQYF

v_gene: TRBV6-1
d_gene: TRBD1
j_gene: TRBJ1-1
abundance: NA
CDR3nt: TGTGCCAGCAGTGCTCTGACAGGGGACACTGAAGCTCTCTTT
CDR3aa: CASSALTGDTEALF

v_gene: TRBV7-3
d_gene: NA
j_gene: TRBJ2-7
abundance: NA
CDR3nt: TGTGCCAGCAACTTATGGACACGCTACGAGCAGTACTTC
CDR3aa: CASNLWTRYEQYF

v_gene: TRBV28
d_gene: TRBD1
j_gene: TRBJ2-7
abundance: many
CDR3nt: TGTGCCAGCAGTTTAATCGGGACAGGGCACGAGCAGTACTTC
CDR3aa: CASSLIGTGHEQYF

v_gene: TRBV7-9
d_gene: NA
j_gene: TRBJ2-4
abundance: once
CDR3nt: TGTGCCAGCAGATTACCCAGGGCGGACACCAAAAACATTCAGTACTTC
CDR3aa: CASRLPRADTKNIQYF